This paragraph reports one T cell receptor beta chain. The antigen is unknown. The CDR3 contains 12 residues. V was trimmed by 3 bases and J by 6 bases, leaving 9 bases between them. Per the germline V gene, CDR1 is MGHDK and CDR2 is SYGVNS. The table came from immunoSEQ multiplex PCR; TCRdb's copy has only in-frame clones and leaves some out. Found here are about 35,000 clones, more than 80% of them singletons; the top ten hold around 0.21%. This entry belongs to a study of PD-1 blockade in classical Hodgkin lymphoma. For the study at large: Nivolumab was administered to patients intravenously at 3 mg/kg every 2 weeks.

Overall study results and limits: With CD4+ cells, TCR diversity rose significantly by C4D1, but not with CD8+ cells. As was reported, newly diagnosed patients showed lower baseline TCR diversity than healthy donors did.

Every single patient, without exception, relapsed after autologous stem cell transplantation, and brentuximab vedotin exposure varied. Purification of CD4+ T cells from thawed PBMCs was achieved by magnetic negative selection. Complete response, partial response or progressive disease was each patient's best response. The input for sequencing was CD4+ T cells from blood, taken at baseline. The V and J genes are TRBV25-1 and TRBJ2-7; D is unresolved. The clonotype comes from a human donor with classical Hodgkin lymphoma. In nucleotides, the CDR3 is TGTGCCAGCAGTGACGGGTTAGGCGAGCAGTACTTC. As protein: CASSDGLGEQYF.